These 2 T cell receptor beta chains originate from one sample sequenced in a study of blood T cell repertoires in COVID-19. Measured with immunoSEQ multiplex PCR; TCRdb has only the in-frame clones, and not every one. This repertoire shows about 270,000 clones, roughly 86% found once; its top ten account for about 10%. The sequenced sample consisted of peripheral blood. These receptors were taken from a man aged 35 to 55 with active or convalescent COVID-19.

In its sample, this clone was seen a few times. This sequence joins TRBV24-1 and TRBJ1-2; perhaps TRBD1 as D (6 bases). The V and J ends lost 4 bases and 6 bases respectively, with 14 bases between them. Germline loops: CDR1 KGHDR, CDR2 SFDVKD. CDR3 length: 14 amino acids. CDR3 sequence: CATSDRGHRNGYTF. Written as DNA, the CDR3 is TGTGCCACCAGTGACCGGGGACACAGGAATGGCTACACCTTC.

This clone came up a few times. In DNA form, the CDR3 reads TGTGCCTGGAGTGTACGGGGACAGGGTTACGAGCAGTACTTC. This encodes CAWSVRGQGYEQYF. This chain joins TRBV30 and TRBJ2-7; 9 bases agree with TRBD1. Losses at the gene ends were 0 bases for V and 4 bases for J; bases not matched to a gene: 4. This CDR3 spans 14 amino acids. Per germline, CDR1 GTSNPN and CDR2 SVGIG (reference sequence).